This entry describes one T cell receptor (beta chain). Antigen unknown. Germline loops: CDR1 KGHSH, CDR2 LQKENI. Trimming took off 3 bases at V and 4 bases at J, with 7 bases between the two ends. The CDR3 is 12 residues long. The sequenced template was cDNA made from the entire isolated RNA. Clones were sequenced by immunoSEQ multiplex PCR, and TCRdb holds only the in-frame ones, with some missing. The sample contains 160,000 or so clones, over 8.5% of which appear only once. These data belong to a study of beta chain features in type 1 diabetes. Study results and caveats: Since sequencing was performed on cDNA, cells with high TCR expression could be over-represented. Shortening of TCRB CDR3s, moderate but significant, appeared in all four CD4+ subsets of Type 1 diabetes patients. A potential influence of HLA type upon TCRB rearrangement remained unresolved herein. Patients and controls would be equally affected if PCR favored shorter templates.

This TCR was recovered from a man in his late teens or twenties in good health. What was sequenced was central memory CD4+ T cells from blood. The V and J genes are TRBV18 and TRBJ2-7, with D perhaps TRBD1 (5 bases). CDR3 sequence: CASSPKGYEQYF. CDR3 nucleotide sequence: TGTGCCAGCTCACCGAAGGGGTACGAGCAGTACTTC.